This TCR beta chain was identified during a study of T cell responses to AZD1222 COVID-19 vaccine. General observations from the study: Seropositive AZD1222 recipients at baseline numbered only 6 or 7. Most donors were white British and more were female, and clonal diversity was possibly underestimated. Following two doses of AZD1222, Spike-specific TCR breadth and depth rose.

Germline trimming cut 3 bases from V and 3 bases from J; bases unmatched to any gene: 8. The CDR3 runs to 16 residues. Germline V gives CDR1 MDHEN, CDR2 SYDVKM. Notes on this clone: Its antigen remains unidentified.

TCRdb's table, derived via immunoSEQ multiplex PCR, lists solely in-frame clones and lacks some. The sample shows about 160,000 clones, 75% to 90% of them seen only once. Specimen: peripheral blood, collected on day 0 of AZD1222 vaccination. The TCR originated in an adult in good health. This chain joins TRBV28 and TRBJ1-1; TRBD1 aligns across 9 bases. CDR3: CASSLGQGPRDTEAFF. For the CDR3, the DNA is TGTGCCAGCAGTTTGGGACAGGGCCCCCGAGACACTGAAGCTTTCTTT.